A single count supports the clone carrying this T cell receptor (beta chain). The antigen is unknown. TCRdb reanalysed the reads using MiXCR and keeps one entry per CDR3 protein. The table records tens of thousands of distinct CDR3 sequences, just over 50% of them present only once. The sample originates from a study of T cell repertoires in cytomegalovirus infection. The CDR3 is 16 residues long. CDR1 is MGHRA and CDR2 is YSYEKL in the germline V gene. Deletions cut 1 base from V and 3 bases from J, with 15 bases between. The sequencing here drew on CD8+ T cells from cultured PBMCs, taken from culture after CMV antigen stimulation. V is TRBV4-1 and J is TRBJ1-1, with D perhaps TRBD1 (5 bases). The TCR originated in a human donor in good health (CMV status not recorded). Some clones in this sample may be carry-over from other donors' samples. The CDR3 coding sequence is TGCGCCAGCAGCCAAGCTGGGCCCCGAGGGGACACTGAAGCTTTCTTT. It translates to CASSQAGPRGDTEAFF.